These 3 T cell receptor beta chains were all obtained from the same sample, sequenced in a study of vaccination and CD4 T cells after COVID-19. The treatment was: approximately 11-day PBMC culture with coronavirus spike peptide pools or control peptides (ViraFEST assay). Oncomine TCR Beta short-read sequencing was applied to DNA from cultured CD4+ T cells. From the PCR reads, TCRdb called clonotypes with MiXCR, one entry per CDR3 protein. The sample records 8,000 or so distinct CDR3 sequences, under 25% being singletons. No antigen is known for these receptors. Sequences were derived from CD4+ T cells from blood, cultured in vitro, sampled after SARS-CoV-2 vaccination. The receptor source for this set is a human donor who had recovered from COVID-19.

This clonotype was found a few times. This chain joins TRBV19 and TRBJ1-6, with 7 bases lining up with TRBD1. V lost 3 bases and J lost 6; bases outside the gene matches: 8. The CDR3 length is 16 residues. Germline CDR1 is LNHDA and CDR2 is SQIVND (reference sequence). The CDR3 spells CASSIQGQRFNSPLHF. As DNA, the CDR3 is TGTGCCAGTAGTATCCAGGGACAGCGCTTTAATTCACCCCTCCACTTT.

This clonotype was seen a handful of times. The genes are TRBV28 and TRBJ1-2, with D unclear. The CDR3 contains 18 residues. From germline, CDR1 is MDHEN and CDR2 SYDVKM. The germline V and J ends were trimmed by 6 bases and 4 bases, with 27 bases remaining between them. The CDR3 nucleotides are TGTGCCAGCAGGTCCCTCCGTCTGACAAGGGTAATAGGCTATGGCTACACCTTC. Its translation is CASRSLRLTRVIGYGYTF.

In its sample, this clonotype ranks as medium-sized. The rearrangement uses TRBV7-8 and TRBJ2-7, with TRBD1 matching 7 bases. V dropped 2 bases and J dropped 7; count of bases not matched to a gene: 5. CDR3 length: 13 amino acids. The germline CDR1 and CDR2 sequences are SGHVS and FQNEAQ. CDR3 nucleotide sequence: TGTGCCAGCAGCTTACGGACAGGTCTAGAGCAGTACTTC. Translated, it gives CASSLRTGLEQYF.